The next 30 T cell receptor beta chains were all read from a single sample in a study of blood T cell repertoires in COVID-19. Assay: immunoSEQ multiplex PCR; the TCRdb copy retains only in-frame clones and omits some. The sample has some 100,000 clones, 85% seen once; the top ten hold 12%. Sequencing input: peripheral blood. Receptors originate from a woman aged 70 to 79 with active or convalescent COVID-19.

The genes are TRBV3-1 (or the pseudogene TRBV3-2) and TRBJ1-2, with a tentative D call TRBD1 (5 bases). Trimming removed 3 bases from V and 4 bases from J, with 15 bases in between. In germline, CDR1 is LGHDT, CDR2 YNNKEL (reference sequence). The CDR3 runs to 15 residues. The CDR3 DNA is TGTGCCAGCAGCCATCAGAGACAGCCGATCTATGGCTACACCTTC. Its translation is CASSHQRQPIYGYTF.

The chain is built from TRBV5-5 and TRBJ1-6; 8 positions agree with TRBD1. The V gene's germline CDR1 is SGHKS and CDR2 YYEKEE (reference sequence). The CDR3 runs to 19 residues. After removal of 3 bases from V and 9 bases from J, the junction contained 20 bases not matched to a gene. The CDR3 here is CASSSRQGLHLGYGSPLHF. The CDR3 DNA reads as TGTGCCAGCAGCTCTCGACAGGGGCTCCACCTCGGGTACGGTTCACCCCTCCACTTT. The complete variable domain, with remaining parts taken from reference TRBV5-5 and TRBJ1-6, reads DAGVTQSPTHLIKTRGQQVTLRCSPISGHKSVSWYQQVLGQGPQFIFQYYEKEERGRGNFPDRFSARQFPNYSSELNVNALLLGDSALYLCASSSRQGLHLGYGSPLHFGNGTRLTVT.

The genes are TRBV4-3 and TRBJ1-4; a possible D gene is TRBD1 (6 bases). The CDR3 has 16 residues. Germline V gene lookup returns CDR1 LGHNA and CDR2 YSLEER. With 0 bases removed from V and 7 bases from J, the gap between germline ends came to 15 bases. The CDR3 is CASSQDPYRDSEKLFF. As DNA, the CDR3 is TGCGCCAGCAGCCAAGACCCCTACAGGGATAGTGAAAAACTGTTTTTT.

V gene TRBV6-5 combines with J gene TRBJ1-6; tentatively, D is TRBD1 (5 bases). The V gene lost 6 bases and the J gene lost 8 bases, with 11 bases spanning the gap. The germline V gene encodes CDR1 MNHEY and CDR2 SVGAGI. The CDR3 is made up of 13 amino acids. This chain's CDR3 is CASRQTDYSPLHF. CDR3 bases: TGTGCCAGCAGACAGACAGACTATTCACCCCTCCACTTT.

This clone was recorded a few times. The J gene is TRBJ2-1, the V gene TRBV2; 7 nucleotides line up with TRBD2. The ends lost 8 bases at V and 7 bases at J; junction bases unmatched: 11. The V gene's germline CDR1 is SNHLY and CDR2 FYNNEI. This CDR3 region has 14 residues. The CDR3 here is CASAPWGGMNEQFF. CDR3 sequence (DNA): TGTGCCAGCGCCCCATGGGGGGGGATGAATGAGCAGTTCTTC.

The J gene is TRBJ2-3, the V gene TRBV11-3, with no clear D. CDR3 size: 16 residues. V was pared by 1 base and J by 3 bases, with 14 bases between. Germline-derived CDR1 and CDR2 are SGHNT and YENEEA. CDR3 DNA: TGTGCCAGCAGCTTAGGCGGCTCCGGCGCTACAGATACGCAGTATTTT. Amino acids: CASSLGGSGATDTQYF.

This clone occurred a few times. The chain joins TRBV11-2 to TRBJ1-1, with TRBD1 matching 9 bases. Unmatched junction bases numbered 7, after V lost 7 bases and J lost 1 base. The CDR3 is made up of 15 amino acids. The germline gives CDR1 SGHAT, CDR2 FQNNGV. In DNA form, the CDR3 reads TGTGCCAGCAAGACAAGGGACAGGGCGAACACTGAAGCTTTCTTT. It specifies CASKTRDRANTEAFF. The full variable domain, rest sourced from reference TRBV11-2 and TRBJ1-1, is EAGVAQSPRYKIIEKRQSVAFWCNPISGHATLYWYQQILGQGPKLLIQFQNNGVVDDSQLPKDRFSAERLKGVDSTLKIQPAKLEDSAVYLCASKTRDRANTEAFFGQGTRLTVV.

The chain links TRBV24-1 to TRBJ2-1; 8 bases are shared with TRBD1. The CDR3 runs 15 residues. The V gene's germline CDR1 is KGHDR and CDR2 SFDVKD. The J segment lost 12 bases and the V segment lost 10 bases, leaving 19 bases of the junction unmatched. The CDR3 here is CATLLTGTGPRGQFF. Written as DNA, the CDR3 is TGTGCCACTCTTTTAACAGGGACAGGCCCACGAGGGCAGTTCTTC.

The J gene is TRBJ2-1, the V gene TRBV14; D is uncertain. This CDR3 has 15 residues. V shed 0 bases and J shed 2 bases, with 8 bases lying between them. Germline lookup yields CDR1 SGHDN and CDR2 FVKESK. The CDR3 bases are TGTGCCAGCAGCCAAGATCGGGTCCCCTACAATGAGCAGTTCTTC. Amino acids: CASSQDRVPYNEQFF.

V and J are TRBV3-1 (or the pseudogene TRBV3-2) and TRBJ1-2; D is unresolved. This CDR3 spans 19 amino acids. CDR1 is LGHDT and CDR2 is YNNKEL in the germline V gene (reference sequence). V lost 1 base, J lost 1 base, and 22 bases lay in between. The CDR3 sequence: CASSQGRWSGYSFNYGYTF. The CDR3 nucleotides read TGTGCCAGCAGCCAAGGAAGGTGGTCAGGTTACTCCTTTAACTATGGCTACACCTTC.

This clone was counted a single time. The chain links TRBV28 to TRBJ2-6; D is ambiguous. There are 15 residues in the CDR3. Per germline, CDR1 MDHEN and CDR2 SYDVKM. Trimming took 3 bases from V and 0 from J, leaving 6 bases between them. CDR3 residues: CASSFQFSGANVLTF. CDR3 nucleotide sequence: TGTGCCAGCAGTTTTCAGTTCTCTGGGGCCAACGTCCTGACTTTC.

The chain uses TRBV18 and TRBJ2-2, with TRBD1 identical over 9 bases. This CDR3 is built from 16 residues. V lost 2 bases to trimming and J lost 0 bases; unmatched junction nucleotides: 1. Germline V CDR1 and CDR2: KGHSH, LQKENI. CDR3 residues: CASSPGQGSNTGELFF. In DNA form, the CDR3 reads TGTGCCAGCTCACCAGGACAGGGGTCGAACACCGGGGAGCTGTTTTTT. Full variable domain (rest looked up from reference TRBV18 and TRBJ2-2): NAGVMQNPRHLVRRRGQEARLRCSPMKGHSHVYWYRQLPEEGLKFMVYLQKENIIDESGMPKERFSAEFPKEGPSILRIQQVVRGDSAAYFCASSPGQGSNTGELFFGEGSRLTVL.

The table lists this clone with a few counts. The chain couples TRBV6-4 to TRBJ2-2; TRBD1 agrees at 7 bases. CDR3 size: 15 residues. V was clipped by 3 bases and J by 3 bases; unmatched bases: 4. Per germline, CDR1 MRHNA and CDR2 SNTAGT. The CDR3 loop reads CASSERGPYTGELFF. The DNA for the CDR3 is TGTGCCAGCAGTGAGAGGGGGCCTTACACCGGGGAGCTGTTTTTT.

The chain couples TRBV6-2 or TRBV6-3 to TRBJ1-5; no reliable D call. Germline V gene lookup returns CDR1 MNHEY and CDR2 SVGEGT. V was clipped by 3 bases and J by 0 bases, with 6 bases between them. This CDR3 has 14 amino acids. The CDR3 reads CASSYHSSNQPQHF. The CDR3 DNA is TGTGCCAGCAGTTATCACTCTAGCAATCAGCCCCAGCATTTT.

This clone was counted once. V is TRBV7-9 and J is TRBJ2-7, with D tentatively TRBD2 (6 bases). Trimming shortened V by 2 bases and J by 6 bases, and 11 bases separated the two germline ends. Germline CDR1 SEHNR, CDR2 FQNEAQ (reference sequence). The CDR3 is 13 amino acids. The CDR3 region is CASSLSGGGEQYF. CDR3 nucleotide sequence: TGTGCCAGCAGCTTATCTGGGGGAGGCGAGCAGTACTTC.

V gene TRBV21-1 combines with J gene TRBJ1-2. TRBV21-1 is a documented pseudogene. This CDR3 is built from 15 residues. CDR3 bases: TGTGCCAGCAGCGACCCAGGAGGCTCTTACTATGGCTACACCTTC. This sequence encodes CASSDPGGSYYGYTF.

V usage is TRBV5-8 and J usage is TRBJ1-4, with no clear D. Germline values: CDR1 SGHTS, CDR2 YDEGEE. V lost 0 bases to trimming and J lost 0 bases, with 12 bases between them. There are 17 residues in the CDR3. CDR3 nucleotides: TGTGCCAGCAGCTTGGGCCGCTGGGGAGCAACTAATGAAAAACTGTTTTTT. It specifies CASSLGRWGATNEKLFF.

CDR3 DNA: TGTGCCAGCAGCCGTGGACAGGGGGCAGGAGTCTCCTACGAGCAGTACTTC. Protein product: CASSRGQGAGVSYEQYF. The chain has TRBV5-4 and TRBJ2-7; 11 nucleotides agree with TRBD1. The CDR3 sequence is 17 residues long. Unmatched junction bases numbered 9, after V lost 4 bases and J lost 0 bases. Germline-derived CDR1 and CDR2 are SGHNT and YYREEE (reference sequence).

The gene calls are TRBV10-3 and TRBJ2-7, with D possibly being TRBD2 (6 bases). V shed 8 bases and J shed 0 bases, with 11 bases lying between them. Looked up from germline, CDR1 is ENHRY and CDR2 is SYGVKD. The CDR3 consists of 13 residues. This CDR3 is CAIGRGASYEQYF. CDR3 DNA: TGTGCCATCGGGCGCGGGGCCTCCTACGAGCAGTACTTC.

The chain couples TRBV5-1 to TRBJ2-1, with TRBD1 as a possible D gene (6 bases). The germline V gene has CDR1 SGHRS and CDR2 YFSETQ. The CDR3 sequence is 15 residues long. The V end lost 2 bases, the J end lost 4 bases, and 13 bases lay between the germline ends. This CDR3 is CASSFGGTGYNEQFF. CDR3 bases: TGCGCCAGCAGCTTTGGGGGAACAGGGTACAATGAGCAGTTCTTC. Full variable domain (outside the CDR3, taken from reference TRBV5-1 and TRBJ2-1): KAGVTQTPRYLIKTRGQQVTLSCSPISGHRSVSWYQQTPGQGLQFLFEYFSETQRNKGNFPGRFSGRQFSNSRSEMNVSTLELGDSALYLCASSFGGTGYNEQFFGPGTRLTVL.

The rearrangement links TRBV6-2 or TRBV6-3 to TRBJ2-6; no firm D call. Germline CDR1 and CDR2: MNHEY and SVGEGT. V dropped 5 bases and J dropped 1 base, with 3 bases sitting between them. The CDR3 totals 13 residues. The CDR3: CASSLSGANVLTF. CDR3 DNA: TGTGCCAGCAGTCTATCTGGGGCCAACGTCCTGACTTTC.

V and J are TRBV19 and TRBJ1-5, with D unclear. Per the germline V gene, CDR1 is LNHDA and CDR2 is SQIVND (reference sequence). This CDR3 contains 12 residues. Trimming removed 7 bases at V and 9 bases at J, with 13 bases between. CDR3 in DNA: TGTGCCAGTAAGTCGCCGCCCGGGCCCCAGCATTTT. Translated, it gives CASKSPPGPQHF.

The chain has TRBV2 and TRBJ2-2, with 12 bases fitting TRBD2. The germline gives CDR1 SNHLY, CDR2 FYNNEI. The CDR3 has 15 residues. V trimming: 7 bases; J trimming: 8 bases; junction bases outside the gene matches: 8. CDR3 region: CASTGLAGGSGELFF. The CDR3 coding sequence is TGTGCCAGCACGGGACTAGCGGGCGGTTCTGGGGAGCTGTTTTTT. Full variable domain (outside the CDR3, taken from reference TRBV2 and TRBJ2-2): EPEVTQTPSHQVTQMGQEVILRCVPISNHLYFYWYRQILGQKVEFLVSFYNNEISEKSEIFDDQFSVERPDGSNFTLKIRSTKLEDSAMYFCASTGLAGGSGELFFGEGSRLTVL.

The V call is TRBV19, the J call TRBJ1-1, with D possibly matching TRBD1 (6 bases). In germline, CDR1 is LNHDA, CDR2 SQIVND (reference sequence). There are 14 residues in the CDR3. Trimming left V 6 bases short and J 2 bases short, with 13 bases between. The CDR3 is CASRPNRVNTEAFF. CDR3 sequence (DNA): TGTGCCAGTAGACCAAACAGGGTTAACACTGAAGCTTTCTTT.

J is TRBJ2-1 and V is TRBV12-3 or TRBV12-4; TRBD1 might be the D (5 bases). Between the trimmed V and J ends, which lost 3 bases and 12 bases, there was a span of 12 bases. There are 12 residues in the CDR3. Written as DNA, the CDR3 is TGTGCCAGCAGTTTCTCAGGGTACGGGCAGTTCTTC. This gives the protein CASSFSGYGQFF.

This clone was seen once. The V and J genes are TRBV19 and TRBJ1-2; D may be TRBD1 (6 bases). V lost 6 bases, J lost 7 bases, and 9 bases lay in between. The CDR3 consists of 11 residues. Per germline, CDR1 LNHDA and CDR2 SQIVND (reference sequence). CDR3 residues: CASSQGGGYTF. The CDR3 nucleotides are TGTGCCAGTAGCCAAGGGGGTGGCTACACCTTC.

The V call is TRBV3-1 (or the pseudogene TRBV3-2), the J call TRBJ2-7, with TRBD2 identical over 14 bases. Unmatched junction bases numbered 6, after V lost 0 bases and J lost 5 bases. The CDR3 is made up of 17 amino acids. Germline V gene lookup returns CDR1 LGHDT and CDR2 YNNKEL (reference sequence). CDR3: CASSQDPRTSGGNEQYF. CDR3 sequence (DNA): TGTGCCAGCAGCCAAGACCCACGGACTAGCGGGGGGAACGAGCAGTACTTC.

The CDR3 region is CASSSPEDREEETQYF. The CDR3 DNA follows: TGTGCCAGCAGCTCCCCGGAGGACAGGGAGGAAGAGACCCAGTACTTC. The V and J genes are TRBV3-1 (or the pseudogene TRBV3-2) and TRBJ2-5; 8 positions match TRBD1. CDR1 is LGHDT and CDR2 is YNNKEL in the germline V gene (reference sequence). The CDR3 is 16 residues long. J lost 3 bases, V lost 5 bases, and 11 bases had no gene match.

This chain connects TRBV28 to TRBJ1-1, with D tentatively TRBD1 (6 bases). The CDR3 sequence is 14 residues long. V was pared by 6 bases and J by 10 bases, with 21 bases between. The germline V gene has CDR1 MDHEN and CDR2 SYDVKM. CDR3: CASRTGTAPRGAFF. The CDR3, as DNA: TGTGCCAGCAGAACAGGGACGGCTCCTCGCGGAGCTTTCTTT.

The CDR3 spells CASSLLLASYGYTF. CDR3 in DNA: TGTGCCAGCAGCTTACTACTGGCCTCCTATGGCTACACCTTC. This chain uses TRBV5-8 with TRBJ1-2, with D unclear. The CDR3 sequence is 14 residues long. The V gene's germline CDR1 is SGHTS and CDR2 YDEGEE. The V gene lost 2 bases and the J gene lost 4 bases, with 12 bases spanning the gap.